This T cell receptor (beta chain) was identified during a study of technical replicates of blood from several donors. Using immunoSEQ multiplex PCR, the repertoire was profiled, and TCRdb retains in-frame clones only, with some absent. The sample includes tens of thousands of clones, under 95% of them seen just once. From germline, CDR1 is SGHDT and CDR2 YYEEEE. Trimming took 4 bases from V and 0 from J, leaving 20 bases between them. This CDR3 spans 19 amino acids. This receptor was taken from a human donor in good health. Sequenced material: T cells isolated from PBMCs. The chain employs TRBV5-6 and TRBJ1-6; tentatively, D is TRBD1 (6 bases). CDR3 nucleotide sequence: TGTGCCAGCAGCCAAATCCGGGACATAAGCAGCTCCTATAATTCACCCCTCCACTTT. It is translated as CASSQIRDISSSYNSPLHF.